This T cell receptor (beta chain) was documented in a study of molecular identifiers for immune sequencing clone quantification. Study-level information: Replicate RNA from approximately 20,000 or 98,000 naive CD8 T cells formed five aliquots; four were sequenced.

Naive CD8 T cells were sorted as CD8+CD4-CCR7+CD45RA+. Study-wide results and caveats: Clones with over 20 RNA copies captured over 99% of effector molecules but under 1% of naive ones.

Previously reported methods and listed TCR primers produced the bulk TCR libraries. One entry per CDR3 protein results from TCRdb running MiXCR on the PCR reads. The data contain about 510,000 distinct CDR3 sequences, roughly a fifth of them singletons. Comments on this clonotype: The antigen is not known.

The sequencing input was naive CD8+ T cells from blood, with Jurkat cell RNA spiked in. Subset defined: FACS-sorted CD8+CD4-CCR7+CD45RA+ naive T cells. This receptor was obtained from a human donor in good health. Some libraries in this study had Jurkat cell RNA spiked in.

Here the CDR3 DNA reads TGTGCCAGCAGTGAACGCATAGAGGCGGCGAACACTGAAGCTTTCTTT. It encodes CASSERIEAANTEAFF. The chain combines TRBV6-1 with TRBJ1-1; no clear D gene. This CDR3 has 16 amino acids. Germline V gives CDR1 MNHNS, CDR2 SASEGT. V gave up 2 bases and J gave up 1 base, with 14 bases separating them.